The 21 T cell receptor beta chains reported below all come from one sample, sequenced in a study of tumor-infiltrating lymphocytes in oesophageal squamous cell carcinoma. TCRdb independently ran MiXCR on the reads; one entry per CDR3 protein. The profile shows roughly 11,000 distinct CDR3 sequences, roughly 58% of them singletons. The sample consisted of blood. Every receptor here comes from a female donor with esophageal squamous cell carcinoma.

The CDR3 is CASSSGLAGSNYNEQFF. The CDR3 nucleotides are TGTGCCAGCAGCTCGGGACTAGCGGGATCCAACTACAATGAGCAGTTCTTC. The chain recombines TRBV7-2 with TRBJ2-1, with TRBD2 matching over 13 bases. The length of the CDR3 is 17 residues. Germline assignment: CDR1 SGHTA and CDR2 FQGNSA. The J segment lost 3 bases and the V segment lost 4 bases, leaving 6 bases of the junction unmatched. Together with reference TRBV7-2 and TRBJ2-1, the CDR3 gives the full variable domain: GAGVSQSPSNKVTEKGKDVELRCDPISGHTALYWYRQSLGQGLEFLIYFQGNSAPDKSGLPSDRFSAERTGGSVSTLTIQRTQQEDSAVYLCASSSGLAGSNYNEQFFGPGTRLTVL.

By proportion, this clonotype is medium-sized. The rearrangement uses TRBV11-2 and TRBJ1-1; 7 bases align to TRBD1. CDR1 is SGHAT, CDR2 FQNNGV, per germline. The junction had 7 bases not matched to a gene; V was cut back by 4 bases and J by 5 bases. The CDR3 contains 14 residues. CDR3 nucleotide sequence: TGTGCCAGCAGCTCCTTACAGGGGAGGACTGAAGCTTTCTTT. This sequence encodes CASSSLQGRTEAFF.

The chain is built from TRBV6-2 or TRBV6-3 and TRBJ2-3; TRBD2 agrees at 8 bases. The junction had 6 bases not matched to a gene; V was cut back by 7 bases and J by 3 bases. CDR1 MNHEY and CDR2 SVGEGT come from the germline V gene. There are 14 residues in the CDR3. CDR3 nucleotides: TGTGCCAGCAAAGATAGCGGGACTACAGATACGCAGTATTTT. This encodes CASKDSGTTDTQYF.

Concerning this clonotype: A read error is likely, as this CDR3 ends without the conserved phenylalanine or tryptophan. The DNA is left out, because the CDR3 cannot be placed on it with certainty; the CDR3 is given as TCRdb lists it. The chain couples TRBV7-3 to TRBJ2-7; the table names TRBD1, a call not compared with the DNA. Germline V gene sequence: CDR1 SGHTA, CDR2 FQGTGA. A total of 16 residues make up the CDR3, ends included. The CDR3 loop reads CASSPGQLGGGYTFGS.

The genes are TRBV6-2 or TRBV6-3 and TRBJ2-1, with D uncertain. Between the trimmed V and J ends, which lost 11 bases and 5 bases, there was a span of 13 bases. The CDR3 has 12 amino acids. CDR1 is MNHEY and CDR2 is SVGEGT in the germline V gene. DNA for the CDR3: TGTGCCGAACGAGGACGGAACAATGAGCAGTTCTTC. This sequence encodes CAERGRNNEQFF.

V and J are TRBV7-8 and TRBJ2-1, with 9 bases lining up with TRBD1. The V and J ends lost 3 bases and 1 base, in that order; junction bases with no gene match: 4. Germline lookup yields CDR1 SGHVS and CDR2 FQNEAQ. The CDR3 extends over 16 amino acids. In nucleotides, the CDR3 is TGTGCCAGCAGCTTGAGGACAGGGGAGTCCTACAATGAGCAGTTCTTC. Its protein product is CASSLRTGESYNEQFF.

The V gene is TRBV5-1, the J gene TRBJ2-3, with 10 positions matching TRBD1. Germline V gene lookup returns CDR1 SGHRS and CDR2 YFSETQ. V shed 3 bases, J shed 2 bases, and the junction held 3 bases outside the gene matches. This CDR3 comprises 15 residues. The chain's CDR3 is CASSWGQGITDTQYF. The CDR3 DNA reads TGCGCCAGCAGCTGGGGACAGGGGATCACAGATACGCAGTATTTT. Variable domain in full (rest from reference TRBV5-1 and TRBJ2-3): KAGVTQTPRYLIKTRGQQVTLSCSPISGHRSVSWYQQTPGQGLQFLFEYFSETQRNKGNFPGRFSGRQFSNSRSEMNVSTLELGDSALYLCASSWGQGITDTQYFGPGTRLTVL.

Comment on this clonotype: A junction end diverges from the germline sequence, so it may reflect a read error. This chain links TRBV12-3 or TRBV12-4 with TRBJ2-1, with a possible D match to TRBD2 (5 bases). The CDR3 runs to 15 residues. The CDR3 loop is CASSPPHGKDSPLHF. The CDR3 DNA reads TGTGCCAGCAGTCCCCCACACGGGAAGGATTCACCCCTCCACTTC.

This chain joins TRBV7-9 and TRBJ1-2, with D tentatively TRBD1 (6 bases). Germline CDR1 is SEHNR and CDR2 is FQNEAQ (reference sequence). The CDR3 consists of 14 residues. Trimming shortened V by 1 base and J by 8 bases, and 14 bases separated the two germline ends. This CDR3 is CASSLVAGVEGYTF. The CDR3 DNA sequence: TGTGCCAGCAGCTTAGTGGCAGGGGTTGAAGGCTACACCTTC.

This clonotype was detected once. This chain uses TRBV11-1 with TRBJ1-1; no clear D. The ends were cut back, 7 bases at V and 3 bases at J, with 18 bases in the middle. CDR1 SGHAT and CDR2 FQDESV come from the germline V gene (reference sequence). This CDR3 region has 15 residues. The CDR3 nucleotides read TGTGCCAGCACCTCCGGAGGAAGGGCCGACACTGAAGCTTTCTTT. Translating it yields CASTSGGRADTEAFF.

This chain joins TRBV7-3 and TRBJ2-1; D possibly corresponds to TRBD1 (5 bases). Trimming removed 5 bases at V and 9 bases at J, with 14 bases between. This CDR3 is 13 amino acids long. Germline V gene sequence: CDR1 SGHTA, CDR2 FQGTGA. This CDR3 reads CASSVDREREQFF. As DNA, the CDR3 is TGTGCCAGCAGCGTCGACAGAGAACGTGAGCAGTTCTTC.

This CDR3 reads CASSWTGAYNEQFF. For the CDR3, the DNA is TGTGCCAGCAGCTGGACAGGGGCCTACAATGAGCAGTTCTTC. The chain is built from TRBV7-3 and TRBJ2-7, with 9 bases lining up with TRBD1. Judging by the DNA end, TRBJ2-1 fits better; the J call may be wrong. The CDR3 length is 14 residues. Per germline, CDR1 SGHTA and CDR2 FQGTGA.

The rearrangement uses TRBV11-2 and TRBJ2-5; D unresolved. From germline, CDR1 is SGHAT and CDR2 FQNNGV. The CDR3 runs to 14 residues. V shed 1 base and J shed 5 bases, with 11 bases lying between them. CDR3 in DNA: TGTGCCAGCAGCTTAGGTGTGGAGATGGAGACCCAGTACTTC. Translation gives CASSLGVEMETQYF.

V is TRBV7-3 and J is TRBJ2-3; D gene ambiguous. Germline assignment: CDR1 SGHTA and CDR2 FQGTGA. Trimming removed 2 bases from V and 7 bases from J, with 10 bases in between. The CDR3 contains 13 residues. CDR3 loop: CASSLGSVYTQYF. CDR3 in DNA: TGTGCCAGCAGCTTAGGATCGGTCTATACGCAGTATTTT.

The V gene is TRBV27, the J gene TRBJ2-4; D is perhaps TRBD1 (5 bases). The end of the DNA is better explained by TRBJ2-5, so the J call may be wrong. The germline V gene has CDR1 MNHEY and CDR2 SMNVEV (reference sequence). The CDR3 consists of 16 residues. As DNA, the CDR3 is TGTGCCAGCAGTTTTCTCGGAACAGGACCAGGGGAGACCCAGTACTTC. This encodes CASSFLGTGPGETQYF.

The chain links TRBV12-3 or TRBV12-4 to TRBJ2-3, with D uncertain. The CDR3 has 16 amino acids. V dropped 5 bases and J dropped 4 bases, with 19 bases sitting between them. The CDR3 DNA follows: TGTGCCAGCAGTACCTCCGGGCCCCGGGCCGCAGATACGCAGTATTTT. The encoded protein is CASSTSGPRAADTQYF.

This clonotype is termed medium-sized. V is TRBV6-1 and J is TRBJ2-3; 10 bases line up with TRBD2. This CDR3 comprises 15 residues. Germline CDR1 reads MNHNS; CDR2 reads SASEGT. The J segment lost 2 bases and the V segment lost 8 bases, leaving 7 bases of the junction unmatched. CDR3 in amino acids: CASGLAGGVTDTQYF. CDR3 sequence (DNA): TGTGCCAGCGGGTTAGCGGGAGGAGTCACAGATACGCAGTATTTT.

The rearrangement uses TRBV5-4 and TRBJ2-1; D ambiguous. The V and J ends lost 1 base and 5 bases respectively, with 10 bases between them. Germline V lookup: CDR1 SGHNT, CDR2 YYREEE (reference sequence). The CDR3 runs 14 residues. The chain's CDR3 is CASSLSRGNNEQFF. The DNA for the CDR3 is TGTGCCAGCAGCTTGTCGCGTGGGAACAATGAGCAGTTCTTC.

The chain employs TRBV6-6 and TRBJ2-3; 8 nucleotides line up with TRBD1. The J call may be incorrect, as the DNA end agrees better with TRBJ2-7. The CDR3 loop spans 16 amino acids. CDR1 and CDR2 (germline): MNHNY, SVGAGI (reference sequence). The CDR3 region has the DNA TGTGCCAGCAGTTACGGTCCAGGGGGCGAAAGGTACGAGCAGTACTTC. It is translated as CASSYGPGGERYEQYF.

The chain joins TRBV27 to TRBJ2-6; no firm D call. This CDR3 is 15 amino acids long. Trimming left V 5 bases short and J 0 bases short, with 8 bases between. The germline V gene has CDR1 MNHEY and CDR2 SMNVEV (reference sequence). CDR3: CASSPDISGANVLTF. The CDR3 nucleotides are TGTGCCAGCAGTCCCGACATCTCTGGGGCCAACGTCCTGACTTTC.

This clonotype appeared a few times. CDR3 sequence (DNA): TGTGCCAGCAGCCCTTACCTAACAGGGGGAGGTGGCTACACCTTC. Its protein is CASSPYLTGGGGYTF. The genes are TRBV7-2 and TRBJ1-2; 8 nucleotides align to TRBD1. V trimming: 5 bases; J trimming: 7 bases; junction bases outside the gene matches: 12. CDR1 SGHTA and CDR2 FQGNSA come from the germline V gene. The CDR3 spans 15 residues.